This TCR beta chain was captured by sequencing in a study of molecular identifiers for immune sequencing clone quantification. Whole-study findings and limits: Spiked Jurkat TCR RNA from one cell was reportedly detectable among 950,000 to 1,000,000 naive cells.

Remarks on this clonotype: The antigen remains undetermined.

Germline V lookup: CDR1 LNHDA, CDR2 SQIVND (reference sequence). The CDR3 runs to 16 residues. V was cut by 5 bases and J by 0 bases, with 14 bases left in between. Bulk libraries came from a prior protocol with listed TCR primers. TCRdb recomputed calls from the PCR reads with MiXCR, one row per CDR3 protein. The profile shows approximately 680,000 distinct CDR3 sequences, roughly 23% of them singletons. Sequencing input: naive CD8+ T cells from blood, with Jurkat cell RNA spiked in. Subset indicated: FACS-sorted CD8+CD4-CCR7+CD45RA+ naive T cells. The TCR was taken from a human donor in good health. Some libraries in this study had Jurkat cell RNA spiked in. This chain links TRBV19 with TRBJ1-3; D gene uncertain. CDR3 region: CASSPFRTLSGNTIYF. The CDR3, as DNA: TGTGCCAGTAGTCCGTTCCGGACTCTCTCTGGAAACACCATATATTTT.